The 9 T cell receptor beta chains below all came from one sample that was sequenced in a study of blood T cell repertoires in COVID-19. Libraries were prepared by immunoSEQ multiplex PCR; TCRdb keeps only in-frame clonotypes and omits some of them. This sample carries some 50,000 clones, 68% of them seen once, and the ten largest clones take about 9%. Material: peripheral blood. These receptors all come from a woman between 65 and 79 years old with acute or convalescent COVID-19.

The V call is TRBV28, the J call TRBJ2-7; D perhaps matches TRBD1 (5 bases). The CDR3 consists of 13 residues. Germline V lookup: CDR1 MDHEN, CDR2 SYDVKM. Between the trimmed V and J ends, which lost 3 bases and 2 bases, there was a span of 8 bases. In DNA form, the CDR3 reads TGTGCCAGCAGTTTCCAGGGAACCTACGAGCAGTACTTC. Protein sequence: CASSFQGTYEQYF.

This chain uses TRBV20-1 with TRBJ2-1; 9 nucleotides line up with TRBD2. CDR3 length equals 16 residues. Trimming at V came to 3 bases and at J to 0 bases, leaving 6 bases not matched to a gene. CDR1 and CDR2 from the germline V gene are DFQATT and SNEGSKA (reference sequence). The CDR3 DNA is TGCAGTGCTAGTTCTCTAGCGGGAAGCTCCTACAATGAGCAGTTCTTC. Its translation is CSASSLAGSSYNEQFF.

This rearrangement joins TRBV28 to TRBJ2-5; unclear D gene. Trimming removed 9 bases at V and 5 bases at J, with 19 bases between. This CDR3 comprises 14 residues. CDR1 MDHEN and CDR2 SYDVKM come from the germline V gene. CDR3 loop: CASHPTGGSETQYF. The DNA of the CDR3 is TGTGCCAGTCACCCCACCGGCGGCTCCGAGACCCAGTACTTC.

This clone showed up just a few times. The V gene is TRBV7-8, the J gene TRBJ1-5, with D tentatively TRBD1 (5 bases). Looked up from germline, CDR1 is SGHVS and CDR2 is FQNEAQ. V shed 1 base and J shed 10 bases, with 8 bases lying between them. CDR3 length: 12 residues. CDR3: CASSLDRGPQHF. The CDR3 bases are TGTGCCAGCAGCTTAGATAGGGGCCCCCAGCATTTT.

The chain couples TRBV9 to TRBJ2-6; D may be TRBD2 (6 bases). V gave up 3 bases and J gave up 3 bases, with 16 bases separating them. CDR3 size: 17 residues. Germline V gives CDR1 SGDLS, CDR2 YYNGEE. The CDR3 spells CASSEGTRRGGANVLTF. The CDR3 coding sequence is TGTGCCAGCAGCGAGGGGACGCGGAGGGGTGGGGCCAACGTCCTGACTTTC.

V is TRBV6-5 and J is TRBJ1-6; D might be TRBD1 (6 bases). Deletions cut 5 bases from V and 7 bases from J, with 15 bases between. The CDR3 runs 15 residues. Germline lookup yields CDR1 MNHEY and CDR2 SVGAGI. The CDR3 reads CASSTQTGLNSPLHF. CDR3 in DNA: TGTGCCAGCAGTACCCAGACAGGTCTAAATTCACCCCTCCACTTT.

This clone was detected only once. V gene TRBV27 combines with J gene TRBJ1-4, with TRBD1 matching 7 bases. Germline V gene lookup returns CDR1 MNHEY and CDR2 SMNVEV (reference sequence). J lost 3 bases, V lost 3 bases, and 4 bases had no gene match. This CDR3 is built from 15 residues. The CDR3 bases are TGTGCCAGCAGTTTCAACAGGGGTTCTAATGAAAAACTGTTTTTT. Translated: CASSFNRGSNEKLFF.

The gene calls are TRBV19 and TRBJ1-2; 11 bases fit TRBD1. J gave up 8 bases and V 10 bases, and 15 bases lay outside the gene matches. The CDR3 spans 15 residues. In germline, CDR1 is LNHDA, CDR2 SQIVND (reference sequence). CDR3 coding DNA: TGTGCCACCGGACCCCTAGGACAGGGGGCGGGGGGCTACACCTTC. Translating gives CATGPLGQGAGGYTF.

The chain has TRBV11-2 and TRBJ2-3; 13 bases match TRBD2. V lost 4 bases and J lost 5; bases outside the gene matches: 3. CDR3 size: 15 residues. CDR1 and CDR2 (germline): SGHAT, FQNNGV. The CDR3 bases are TGTGCCAGCAGCTCCGGACTAGCGGGAGTAGATACGCAGTATTTT. The encoded protein is CASSSGLAGVDTQYF.